This paragraph reports one T cell receptor (beta chain). This sample was taken from a study of blood T cell repertoires in COVID-19. Turning to the study itself: Samples came from the United States, Italy and Spain, spanning acute and convalescent COVID-19. PBMCs, B-cell-depleted T cells, or T cells provided the cDNA or gDNA that made up the material.

In the original workflow: Estimates of nucleated cell counts were drawn from the amplification of reference gene primers. The method was immunoSEQ multiplex PCR; TCRdb's version includes in-frame clones alone and lacks a portion of them. V, J and clone size were drawn from that table, and D and trimming were deduced from the DNA. The sample consists of over 150,000 clones, 85% to 95% of them appearing once. Trimming took 5 bases from V and 0 from J, leaving 13 bases between them. Germline-derived CDR1 and CDR2 are LNHDA and SQIVND (reference sequence). The CDR3 has 15 residues. The clonotype originates from a man aged 45 to 65 with acute or convalescent COVID-19. This chain uses TRBV19 with TRBJ1-1, with a tentative D call TRBD1 (6 bases). The material sequenced was peripheral blood. The chain's CDR3 is CASSPNTGMNTEAFF. The CDR3, as DNA: TGTGCCAGTAGTCCTAACACAGGGATGAACACTGAAGCTTTCTTT.